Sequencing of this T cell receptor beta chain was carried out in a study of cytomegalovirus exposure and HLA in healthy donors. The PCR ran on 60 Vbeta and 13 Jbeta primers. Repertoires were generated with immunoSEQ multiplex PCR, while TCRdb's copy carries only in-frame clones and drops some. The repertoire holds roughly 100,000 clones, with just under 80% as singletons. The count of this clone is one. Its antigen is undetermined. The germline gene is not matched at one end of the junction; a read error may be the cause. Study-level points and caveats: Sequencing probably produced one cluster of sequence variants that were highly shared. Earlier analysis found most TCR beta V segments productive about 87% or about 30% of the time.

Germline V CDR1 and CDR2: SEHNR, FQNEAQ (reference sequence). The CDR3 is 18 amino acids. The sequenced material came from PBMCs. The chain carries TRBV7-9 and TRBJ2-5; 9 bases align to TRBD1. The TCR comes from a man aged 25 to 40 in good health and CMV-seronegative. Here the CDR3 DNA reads TGTGCCAGCAGCCGACAAAAGATCCGGGACAGGGTACAAGGGACCCAGTACTTC. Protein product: CASSRQKIRDRVQGTQYF.